These T cell receptor beta chains were read from a single sample in a study of monozygotic twins with inflammatory bowel disease. Using the 5' RACE reads, TCRdb records one entry per CDR3 protein without DNA. The repertoire table contains roughly 150,000 distinct CDR3 sequences. Sequencing was done on a sample of blood. The receptor source for this set is a human donor with ulcerative colitis or Crohn's disease, or a healthy co-twin of an affected twin (not recorded which). CDR3s include the opening cysteine and the closing phenylalanine or tryptophan.

V	J	CDR3
TRBV28	TRBJ1-5	CAINRQGVGQPQHF
TRBV7-2	TRBJ2-7	CASSLGRTVYEQYF
TRBV5-1	TRBJ2-5	CASSLEQGAILETQYF
TRBV7-3	TRBJ2-4	CASSPSGPPAKNIQYF
TRBV7-9	TRBJ1-2	CASRLTASDYGYTF
TRBV4-1	TRBJ2-3	CASSQVPAGTPSYF
TRBV19	TRBJ2-2	CASSIRDRGTGELFF
TRBV6-1	TRBJ2-3	CASRLRRDRALTDTQYF
TRBV5-1	TRBJ2-2	CASSWTGTRGTGELFF
TRBV4-2	TRBJ2-1	CASSPPGTSGAGQFF
TRBV12-3/TRBV12-4	TRBJ2-1	CASSFNLDGRNYNKQFF
TRBV6-2/TRBV6-3	TRBJ2-2	CASSYARDRGRIRAGELFF
TRBV18	TRBJ2-7	CASSPVGLAGNYEQYF
TRBV12-5	TRBJ2-1	CASGFRRPSSYNEQFF
TRBV11-3	TRBJ2-3	CASSSFYGGVSTDTQYF
TRBV6-1	TRBJ1-1	CASSALKTGTNTEAFF
TRBV11-2	TRBJ2-5	CASSSIMIMETQYF
TRBV14	TRBJ2-2	CASSQFPAGWSRGGELFF
TRBV10-2	TRBJ2-2	CASSDRANTGELFF
TRBV5-6	TRBJ1-2	CASSLVLSSGYTF
TRBV3-1	TRBJ2-5	CASSQTSLEVETQYF
TRBV5-1	TRBJ2-3	CASSLELDTQYF
TRBV6-5	TRBJ2-1	CASSYWDSTYNEQFF
TRBV7-2	TRBJ1-5	CASSKNRDKNQPQHF
TRBV5-1	TRBJ1-1	CASSLAGRGQSTEAFF
TRBV28	TRBJ2-2	CASSLTTGWTGELFF
TRBV24-1	TRBJ1-2	CATSDLGTENGYTF